This TCR beta chain is from a study of blood T cell repertoires in COVID-19. Across the study: Researchers got acute and convalescent COVID-19 samples from the United States, Italy and Spain. T cells, B-cell-depleted T cells, or PBMCs supplied cDNA or gDNA.

Original processing methods: Amplification from reference gene primers served as the basis for estimated nucleated cell counts. Sequenced by immunoSEQ multiplex PCR; TCRdb stores in-frame clones only, minus some. V and J calls and clone size are as listed in that table; D and trimming were resolved from the DNA. Here the sample spans 150,000 to 200,000 clones, roughly 77% being singletons. Enrollees, about 18 to 95 years old, lived in 24 US areas. This CDR3 has 15 amino acids. Germline V gene data show CDR1 as LGHNA and CDR2 as YSLEER. Trimming pared 1 base from V and 3 bases from J, leaving 9 bases between.

V and J are TRBV4-3 and TRBJ1-4; D possibly corresponds to TRBD1 (5 bases). The clonotype was recovered from a woman in her 50s with acute COVID-19. Sequencing used PBMCs or T cells enriched from blood (not recorded which). The CDR3 loop reads CASSQGARANEKLFF. In nucleotides, the CDR3 is TGCGCCAGCAGCCAAGGGGCCAGGGCTAATGAAAAACTGTTTTTT.